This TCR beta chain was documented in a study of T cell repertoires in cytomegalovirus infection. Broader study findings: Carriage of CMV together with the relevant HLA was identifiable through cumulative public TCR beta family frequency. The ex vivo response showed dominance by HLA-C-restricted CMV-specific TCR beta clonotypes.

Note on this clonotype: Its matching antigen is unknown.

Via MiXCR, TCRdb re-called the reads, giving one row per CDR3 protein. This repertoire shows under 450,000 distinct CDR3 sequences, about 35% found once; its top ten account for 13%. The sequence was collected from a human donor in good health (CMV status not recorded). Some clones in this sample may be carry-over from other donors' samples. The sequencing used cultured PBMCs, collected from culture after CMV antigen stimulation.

CDR3 nucleotides: TGCAGCGTTGACAGCGGTGGTGAAAAACTGTTTTTT. Translating it yields CSVDSGGEKLFF. The chain carries TRBV29-1 and TRBJ1-4; no definite D call. Trimming removed 3 bases from V and 7 bases from J, with 9 bases in between. The CDR3 is 12 amino acids. Germline V gives CDR1 SQVTM, CDR2 ANQGSEA.